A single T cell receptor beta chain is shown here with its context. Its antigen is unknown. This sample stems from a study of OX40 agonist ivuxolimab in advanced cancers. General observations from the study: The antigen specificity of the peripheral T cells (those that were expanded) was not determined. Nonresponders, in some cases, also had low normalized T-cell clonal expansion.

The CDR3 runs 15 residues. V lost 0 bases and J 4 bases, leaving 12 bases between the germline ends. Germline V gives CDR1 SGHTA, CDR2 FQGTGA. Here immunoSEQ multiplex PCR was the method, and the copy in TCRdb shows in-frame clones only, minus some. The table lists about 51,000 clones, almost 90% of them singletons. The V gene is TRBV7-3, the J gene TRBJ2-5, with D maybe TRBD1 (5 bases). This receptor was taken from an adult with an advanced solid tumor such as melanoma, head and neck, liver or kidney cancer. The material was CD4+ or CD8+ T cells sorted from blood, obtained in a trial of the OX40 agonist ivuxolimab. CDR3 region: CASSLTNGRGETQYF. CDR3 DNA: TGTGCCAGCAGCTTAACGAACGGAAGGGGAGAGACCCAGTACTTC.